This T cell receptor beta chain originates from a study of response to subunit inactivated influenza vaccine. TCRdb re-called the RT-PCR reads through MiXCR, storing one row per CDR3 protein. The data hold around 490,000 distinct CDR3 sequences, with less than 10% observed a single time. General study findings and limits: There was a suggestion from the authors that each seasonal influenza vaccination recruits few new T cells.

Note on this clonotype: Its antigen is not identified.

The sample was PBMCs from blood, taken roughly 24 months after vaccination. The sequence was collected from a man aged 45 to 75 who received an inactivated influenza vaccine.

The chain's CDR3 is CASSVAGGPRETQYF. DNA for the CDR3: TGTGCCAGCAGCGTAGCGGGAGGGCCTAGAGAGACCCAGTACTTC. The chain is built from TRBV9 and TRBJ2-5; 8 nucleotides agree with TRBD2. The CDR3 length is 15 residues. Trimming cost V 0 bases and J 4 bases; bases outside gene matches: 5. Germline V gene lookup returns CDR1 SGDLS and CDR2 YYNGEE.